Below, 4 T cell receptor beta chains from the same sample are listed, as sequenced in a study of cytomegalovirus exposure and HLA in healthy donors. The primer mix had 60 Vbeta and 13 Jbeta primers. Assay: immunoSEQ multiplex PCR; the TCRdb copy retains only in-frame clones and omits some. The data show approximately 55,000 clones, roughly four fifths seen once. Sequencing was carried out using PBMCs. These receptors were collected from a boy aged 5-17 years in good health and CMV-seropositive.

This clone has a single count. The chain carries TRBV7-9 and TRBJ2-6; D gene ambiguous. Germline CDR1 is SEHNR and CDR2 is FQNEAQ (reference sequence). This CDR3 comprises 19 residues. The V and J ends lost 2 bases and 1 base respectively, with 18 bases between them. The CDR3 nucleotides are TGTGCCAGCAGCTTAAGTAGGCAGGCCGTGCCTTCTGGGGCCAACGTCCTGACTTTC. It specifies CASSLSRQAVPSGANVLTF.

This clone was seen only a few times. The J gene is TRBJ2-3, the V gene TRBV5-4; 10 bases are a match to TRBD2. Germline V gene sequence: CDR1 SGHNT, CDR2 YYREEE (reference sequence). The CDR3 totals 16 residues. The ends lost 0 bases at V and 5 bases at J; junction bases unmatched: 6. The CDR3 bases are TGTGCCAGCAGCTTGGTAGCGGGGGGCCTTGGAGATACGCAGTATTTT. Protein sequence: CASSLVAGGLGDTQYF.

This clone was detected only once. The gene calls are TRBV5-8 and TRBJ1-5; 7 bases agree with TRBD1. CDR3 size: 16 residues. CDR1 is SGHTS and CDR2 is YDEGEE in the germline V gene. V lost 6 bases, J lost 2 bases, and 11 bases stayed unmatched. CDR3 sequence: CASIGGDRVGNQPQHF. Here the CDR3 DNA reads TGTGCCAGCATTGGGGGAGACAGGGTTGGCAATCAGCCCCAGCATTTT.

V and J are TRBV6-1 and TRBJ1-5; D remains ambiguous. The CDR3 length is 12 residues. V was pared by 8 bases and J by 6 bases, with 11 bases between. In germline, CDR1 is MNHNS, CDR2 SASEGT. The CDR3 here is CASGVWVQPQHF. Here the CDR3 DNA reads TGTGCCAGCGGAGTGTGGGTTCAGCCCCAGCATTTT.